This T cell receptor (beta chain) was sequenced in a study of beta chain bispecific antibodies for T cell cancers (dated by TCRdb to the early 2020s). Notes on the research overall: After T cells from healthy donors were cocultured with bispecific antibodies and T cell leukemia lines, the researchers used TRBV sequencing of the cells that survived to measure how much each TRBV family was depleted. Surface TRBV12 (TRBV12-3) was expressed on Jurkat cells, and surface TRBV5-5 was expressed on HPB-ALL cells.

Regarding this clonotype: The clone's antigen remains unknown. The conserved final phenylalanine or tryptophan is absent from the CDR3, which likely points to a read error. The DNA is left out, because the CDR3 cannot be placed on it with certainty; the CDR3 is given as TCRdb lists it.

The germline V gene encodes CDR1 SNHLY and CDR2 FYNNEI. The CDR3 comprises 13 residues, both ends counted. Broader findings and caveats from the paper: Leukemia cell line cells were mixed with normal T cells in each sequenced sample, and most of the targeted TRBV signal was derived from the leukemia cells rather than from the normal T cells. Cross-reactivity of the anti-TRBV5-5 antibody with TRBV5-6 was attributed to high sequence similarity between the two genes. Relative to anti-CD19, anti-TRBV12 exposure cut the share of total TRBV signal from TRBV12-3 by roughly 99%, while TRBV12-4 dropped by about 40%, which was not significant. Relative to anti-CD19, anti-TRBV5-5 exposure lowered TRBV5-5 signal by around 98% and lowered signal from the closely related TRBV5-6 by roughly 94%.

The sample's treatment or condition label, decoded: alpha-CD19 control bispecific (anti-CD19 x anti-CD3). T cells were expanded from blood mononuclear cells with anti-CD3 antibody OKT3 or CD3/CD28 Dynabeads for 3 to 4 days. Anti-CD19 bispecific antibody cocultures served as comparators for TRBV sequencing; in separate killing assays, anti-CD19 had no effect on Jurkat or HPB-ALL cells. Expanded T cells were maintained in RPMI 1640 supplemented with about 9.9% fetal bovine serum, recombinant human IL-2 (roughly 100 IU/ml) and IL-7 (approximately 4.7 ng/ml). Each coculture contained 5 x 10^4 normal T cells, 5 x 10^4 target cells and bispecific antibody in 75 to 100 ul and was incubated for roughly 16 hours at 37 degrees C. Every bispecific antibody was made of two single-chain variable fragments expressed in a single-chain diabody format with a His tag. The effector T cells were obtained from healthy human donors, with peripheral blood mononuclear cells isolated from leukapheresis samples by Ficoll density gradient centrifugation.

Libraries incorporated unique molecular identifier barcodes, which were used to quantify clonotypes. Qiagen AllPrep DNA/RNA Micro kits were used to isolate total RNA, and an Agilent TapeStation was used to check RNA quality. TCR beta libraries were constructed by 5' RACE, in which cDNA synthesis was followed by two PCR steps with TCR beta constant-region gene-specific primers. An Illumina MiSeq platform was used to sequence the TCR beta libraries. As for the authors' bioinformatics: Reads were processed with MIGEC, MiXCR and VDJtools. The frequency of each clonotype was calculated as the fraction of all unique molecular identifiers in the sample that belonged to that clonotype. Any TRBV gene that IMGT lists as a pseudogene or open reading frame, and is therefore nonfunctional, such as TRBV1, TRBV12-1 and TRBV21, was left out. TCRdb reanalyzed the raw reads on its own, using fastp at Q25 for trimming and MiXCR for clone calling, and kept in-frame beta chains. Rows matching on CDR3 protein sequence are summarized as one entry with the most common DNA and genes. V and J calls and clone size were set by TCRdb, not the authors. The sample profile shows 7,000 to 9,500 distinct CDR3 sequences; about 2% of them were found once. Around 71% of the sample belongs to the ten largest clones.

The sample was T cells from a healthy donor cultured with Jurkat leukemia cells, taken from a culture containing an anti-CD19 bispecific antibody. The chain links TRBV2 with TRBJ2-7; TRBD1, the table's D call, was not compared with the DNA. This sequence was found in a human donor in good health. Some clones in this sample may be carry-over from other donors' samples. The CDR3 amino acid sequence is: CASREGQGDEQDG.